Below are 20 T cell receptor beta chains sequenced from a single sample in a study of molecular identifiers for immune sequencing clone quantification. TCRdb used MiXCR to reprocess the PCR reads, holding one entry per CDR3 protein. This sample has about half a million distinct CDR3 sequences, with over 20% found just once. Sequencing was performed on naive CD8+ T cells from blood, with Jurkat cell RNA spiked in. Stated subset: FACS-sorted CD8+CD4-CCR7+CD45RA+ naive T cells. These receptors all stem from a human donor in good health. Some libraries in this study had Jurkat cell RNA spiked in.

This clonotype was counted many times. The rearrangement uses TRBV30 and TRBJ2-4, with D possibly being TRBD2 (5 bases). Germline assignment: CDR1 GTSNPN and CDR2 SVGIG (reference sequence). The CDR3 runs to 13 residues. V shed 2 bases and J shed 3 bases, with 8 bases lying between them. The CDR3 sequence: CAWSLAGKNIQYF. CDR3 in DNA: TGTGCCTGGAGTCTAGCTGGCAAAAACATTCAGTACTTC.

As regards this clonotype: A read error may be the cause here, since a much bigger clone is one base away. This is likely a read error, given that the CDR3 carries no conserved phenylalanine or tryptophan at its end. This chain links TRBV12-3 or TRBV12-4 with TRBJ2-2, with 10 bases aligning to TRBD1. Trimming took 3 bases from V and 3 from J; bases not matched to a gene: 4. The CDR3 has 16 residues. CDR3 sequence: CASSFGDRGYTGELFL. The CDR3 DNA reads as TGTGCCAGCAGTTTCGGGGACAGGGGATACACCGGGGAGCTGTTTCTT.

There are many counts of this clonotype. The chain has TRBV19 and TRBJ2-7, with D maybe TRBD1 (6 bases). Germline V CDR1 and CDR2: LNHDA, SQIVND (reference sequence). The CDR3 covers 13 residues. Trimming took off 8 bases at V and 5 bases at J, with 16 bases between the two ends. CDR3 DNA: TGTGCCAGTGCCTCAGGGGCCCAGAACGAGCAGTACTTC. Amino acids: CASASGAQNEQYF.

This clonotype was seen a handful of times. This chain uses TRBV7-9 with TRBJ2-5, with D maybe TRBD1 (6 bases). V lost 5 bases to trimming and J lost 7 bases, with 20 bases between them. The V gene's germline CDR1 is SEHNR and CDR2 FQNEAQ (reference sequence). The CDR3 runs 15 residues. CDR3 DNA: TGTGCCAGCAGCCCCGAGGGGGACCCAGCATTGACCCAGTACTTC. This codes for CASSPEGDPALTQYF.

This clonotype occurred a few times. This sequence joins TRBV7-9 and TRBJ2-1; 12 bases align to TRBD1. V was pared by 5 bases and J by 6 bases, with 8 bases of the junction left unmatched. CDR1 and CDR2 from the germline V gene are SEHNR and FQNEAQ (reference sequence). The CDR3 has 16 residues. CDR3 in amino acids: CASSPQGQGAGNEQFF. The DNA for the CDR3 is TGTGCCAGCAGCCCGCAGGGACAGGGGGCGGGCAATGAGCAGTTCTTC.

This clonotype has a handful of counts. The V and J genes are TRBV6-6 and TRBJ1-1, with D uncertain. The CDR3 runs 15 residues. V was shortened by 0 bases and J by 0 bases, with 8 bases between the two germline ends. Germline-derived CDR1 and CDR2 are MNHNY and SVGAGI (reference sequence). CDR3 loop: CASSYSPNMNTEAFF. The CDR3 DNA is TGTGCCAGCAGTTACTCTCCCAATATGAACACTGAAGCTTTCTTT.

This clonotype was recorded a few times. The rearrangement joins TRBV12-3 or TRBV12-4 to TRBJ2-5; D uncertain. V dropped 4 bases and J dropped 5 bases, with 11 bases sitting between them. CDR3 length: 13 amino acids. The CDR3 coding sequence is TGTGCCAGCAGTTCTCATAAATTGGAGACCCAGTACTTC. Protein product: CASSSHKLETQYF.

This clonotype was counted at least ten times. Here the CDR3 reads CASSLVPGVYEQYF. DNA for the CDR3: TGTGCCAGCAGCTTAGTTCCAGGGGTATACGAGCAGTACTTC. This chain joins TRBV7-9 and TRBJ2-7, with D possibly matching TRBD1 (6 bases). CDR1 SEHNR and CDR2 FQNEAQ come from the germline V gene (reference sequence). The CDR3 extends over 14 amino acids. The germline V and J ends were trimmed by 1 base and 4 bases, with 11 bases remaining between them.

The count of this clonotype is one. Just one base apart from a much larger clone, this may be a read error. This chain uses TRBV12-3 or TRBV12-4 with TRBJ2-3, with D perhaps matching TRBD2 (6 bases). The CDR3 contains 15 residues. The V gene lost 6 bases and the J gene lost 4 bases, with 17 bases spanning the gap. The CDR3 here is CASSPAGRDADTQYF. For the CDR3, the DNA is TGTGCCAGCAGCCCCGCTGGGCGGGACGCAGATACGCAGTATTTT.

This clonotype was found many times. The chain recombines TRBV2 with TRBJ2-3, with D unresolved. The CDR3 covers 15 residues. Germline V lookup: CDR1 SNHLY, CDR2 FYNNEI. Trimming cost V 10 bases and J 5 bases, with 22 bases left between them. CDR3 nucleotide sequence: TGTGCCACCCACCGCGTTTTCCGCAGCTTAGATACGCAGTATTTT. Translation gives CATHRVFRSLDTQYF. Using reference TRBV2 and TRBJ2-3 for the parts outside the CDR3, the full variable domain is EPEVTQTPSHQVTQMGQEVILRCVPISNHLYFYWYRQILGQKVEFLVSFYNNEISEKSEIFDDQFSVERPDGSNFTLKIRSTKLEDSAMYFCATHRVFRSLDTQYFGPGTRLTVL.

Ten or more counts support this clonotype. The V call is TRBV30, the J call TRBJ2-7; D remains ambiguous. The V end was cut by 4 bases, the J end by 3 bases, with 7 bases between. From germline, CDR1 is GTSNPN and CDR2 SVGIG (reference sequence). This CDR3 region has 11 residues. In DNA form, the CDR3 reads TGTGCCTGGACCGACGGCTACGAGCAGTACTTC. Its translation is CAWTDGYEQYF. The complete variable domain, with remaining parts taken from reference TRBV30 and TRBJ2-7, reads SQTIHQWPATLVQPVGSPLSLECTVEGTSNPNLYWYRQAAGRGLQLLFYSVGIGQISSEVPQNLSASRPQDRQFILSSKKLLLSDSGFYLCAWTDGYEQYFGPGTRLTVT.

This clonotype has a count of ten or more. V is TRBV20-1 and J is TRBJ1-4; D might be TRBD1 (6 bases). CDR1 and CDR2 (germline): DFQATT, SNEGSKA (reference sequence). The CDR3 is made up of 15 amino acids. Trimming removed 0 bases at V and 8 bases at J, with 16 bases between. In DNA, the CDR3 is TGCAGTGCTAGAGATGAATGGGGGGCTGGGGAAAAACTGTTTTTT. Its protein is CSARDEWGAGEKLFF.

With respect to this clonotype: The junction does not match germline at one end; this may be a read error. The rearrangement uses TRBV5-3 and TRBJ2-7, with 10 bases lining up with TRBD1. TRBV5-3 qualifies as an ORF whose function is uncertain. The CDR3 has 15 amino acids. CDR3 amino acids: CASSLTGTGEHEQYF. As DNA, the CDR3 is TGTGCCAGCAGCTTAACCGGGACAGGGGAGCACGAGCAGTACTTC.

This clonotype showed up many times. This sequence joins TRBV12-3 or TRBV12-4 and TRBJ2-7; 8 positions agree with TRBD2. The CDR3 is 17 amino acids. Trimming at V came to 7 bases and at J to 2 bases, leaving 16 bases not matched to a gene. The CDR3: CASTPGWAGGLTYEQYF. CDR3 in DNA: TGTGCCAGCACTCCAGGTTGGGCGGGGGGACTGACCTACGAGCAGTACTTC.

This clonotype showed up just a few times. The chain has TRBV11-2 and TRBJ1-6, with D unresolved. Trimming left V 3 bases short and J 8 bases short, with 14 bases between. The CDR3 consists of 15 residues. Germline values: CDR1 SGHAT, CDR2 FQNNGV. This CDR3 is CASSFAGRWDSPLHF. The CDR3 region has the DNA TGTGCCAGCAGCTTTGCCGGGCGGTGGGATTCACCCCTCCACTTT. The full variable domain, its missing parts supplied by reference TRBV11-2 and TRBJ1-6, is EAGVAQSPRYKIIEKRQSVAFWCNPISGHATLYWYQQILGQGPKLLIQFQNNGVVDDSQLPKDRFSAERLKGVDSTLKIQPAKLEDSAVYLCASSFAGRWDSPLHFGNGTRLTVT.

Regarding this clonotype: A read error may explain this, as a much larger clone is one base away. V usage is TRBV2 and J usage is TRBJ2-7; D is unclear. Germline lookup yields CDR1 SNHLY and CDR2 FYNNEI. This CDR3 contains 13 residues. CDR3 sequence (DNA): TGTGCCAGCAGTGATGCGCTCTCCGACGAGCAGTACTTC. It translates to CASSDALSDEQYF. Full variable domain (remainder filled in from reference TRBV2 and TRBJ2-7): EPEVTQTPSHQVTQMGQEVILRCVPISNHLYFYWYRQILGQKVEFLVSFYNNEISEKSEIFDDQFSVERPDGSNFTLKIRSTKLEDSAMYFCASSDALSDEQYFGPGTRLTVT.

As concerns this clonotype: This may stem from a read error, because a much larger clone lies one nucleotide away. The rearrangement joins TRBV7-9 to TRBJ2-7; D perhaps matches TRBD1 (6 bases). The CDR3 runs to 16 residues. V was shortened by 5 bases and J by 7 bases, with 24 bases between the two germline ends. Per the germline V gene, CDR1 is SEHNR and CDR2 is FQNEAQ (reference sequence). Here the CDR3 reads CASSPARDTEGREQYF. CDR3 DNA: TGTGCCAGCAGCCCTGCTCGGGACACCGAGGGGAGAGAGCAGTACTTC.

The CDR3 nucleotides read TGCGCCAGCAGGTTCCCGGGGGAAGAGACCCAGTACTTC. This encodes CASRFPGEETQYF. The rearrangement uses TRBV5-1 and TRBJ2-5, with a possible D match to TRBD2 (6 bases). V dropped 5 bases and J dropped 3 bases, with 11 bases sitting between them. The germline V gene has CDR1 SGHRS and CDR2 YFSETQ. There are 13 residues in the CDR3.

This clonotype has a count of ten or more. The V gene is TRBV27, the J gene TRBJ2-3; 10 bases agree with TRBD2. V lost 3 bases to trimming and J lost 5 bases; unmatched junction nucleotides: 5. Germline V gene sequence: CDR1 MNHEY, CDR2 SMNVEV (reference sequence). The CDR3 is 15 residues long. CDR3 in amino acids: CASSFGPSGGDTQYF. The CDR3 nucleotides read TGTGCCAGCAGTTTTGGTCCTAGCGGGGGAGATACGCAGTATTTT.

The sample holds many counts of this clonotype. The chain employs TRBV29-1 and TRBJ2-7, with 9 bases lining up with TRBD1. Germline loops: CDR1 SQVTM, CDR2 ANQGSEA. The CDR3 extends over 12 amino acids. Trimming cost V 4 bases and J 4 bases; bases outside gene matches: 2. The CDR3 nucleotides read TGCAGCGTTGGTGGACAGGGGTACGAGCAGTACTTC. As protein: CSVGGQGYEQYF.